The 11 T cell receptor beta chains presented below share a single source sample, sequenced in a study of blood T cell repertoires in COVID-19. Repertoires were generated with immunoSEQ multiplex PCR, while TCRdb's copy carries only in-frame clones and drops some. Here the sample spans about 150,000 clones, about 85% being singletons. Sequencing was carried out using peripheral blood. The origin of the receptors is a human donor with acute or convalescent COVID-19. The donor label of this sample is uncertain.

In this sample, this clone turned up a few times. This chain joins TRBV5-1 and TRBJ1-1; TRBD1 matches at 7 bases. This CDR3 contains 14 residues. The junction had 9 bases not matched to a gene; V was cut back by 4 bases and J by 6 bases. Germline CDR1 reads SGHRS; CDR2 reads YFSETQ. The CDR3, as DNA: TGCGCCAGCAGCCTCGGCAGGGGGGCCCCTGAAGCTTTCTTT. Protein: CASSLGRGAPEAFF.

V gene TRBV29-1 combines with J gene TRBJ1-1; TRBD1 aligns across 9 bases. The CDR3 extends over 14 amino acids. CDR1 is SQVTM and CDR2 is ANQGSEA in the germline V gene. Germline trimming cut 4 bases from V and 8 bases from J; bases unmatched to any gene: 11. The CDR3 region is CSVGGSRDRAEAFF. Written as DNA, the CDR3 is TGCAGCGTTGGAGGGTCCCGGGACAGGGCAGAAGCTTTCTTT.

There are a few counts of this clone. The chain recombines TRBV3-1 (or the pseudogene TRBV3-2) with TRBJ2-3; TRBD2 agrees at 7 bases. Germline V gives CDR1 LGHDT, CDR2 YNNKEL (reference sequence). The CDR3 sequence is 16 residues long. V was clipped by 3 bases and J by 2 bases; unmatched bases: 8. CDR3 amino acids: CASSQRAGFITDTQYF. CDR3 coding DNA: TGTGCCAGCAGCCAGAGAGCGGGGTTTATCACAGATACGCAGTATTTT.

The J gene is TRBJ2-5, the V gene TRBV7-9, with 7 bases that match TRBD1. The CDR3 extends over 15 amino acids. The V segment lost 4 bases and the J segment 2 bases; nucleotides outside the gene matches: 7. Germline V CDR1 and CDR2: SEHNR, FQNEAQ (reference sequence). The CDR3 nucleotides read TGTGCCAGCAGCTCGGCCCTGGGACAGCAAGAGACCCAGTACTTC. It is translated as CASSSALGQQETQYF.

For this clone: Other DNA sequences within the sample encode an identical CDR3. CDR3 amino acids: CASSLEGYNSPLHF. The CDR3 bases are TGCGCCAGCAGCTTGGAGGGGTATAATTCACCCCTCCACTTT. This chain connects TRBV5-1 to TRBJ1-6, with D possibly being TRBD1 (5 bases). This CDR3 is built from 14 residues. V lost 0 bases, J lost 4 bases, and 5 bases lay in between. CDR1 is SGHRS and CDR2 is YFSETQ in the germline V gene.

This CDR3 is CASRGLANTDTQYF. The CDR3 coding sequence is TGTGCCAGCAGAGGTCTAGCGAACACAGATACGCAGTATTTT. The chain joins TRBV2 to TRBJ2-3, with D perhaps matching TRBD2 (6 bases). This CDR3 has 14 amino acids. V shed 6 bases and J shed 2 bases, with 12 bases lying between them. Germline values: CDR1 SNHLY, CDR2 FYNNEI.

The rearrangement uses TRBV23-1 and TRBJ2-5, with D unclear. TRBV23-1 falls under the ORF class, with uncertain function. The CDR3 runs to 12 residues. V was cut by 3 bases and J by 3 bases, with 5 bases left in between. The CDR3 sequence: CASSQYEETQYF. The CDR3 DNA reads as TGCGCCAGCAGTCAGTATGAAGAGACCCAGTACTTC.

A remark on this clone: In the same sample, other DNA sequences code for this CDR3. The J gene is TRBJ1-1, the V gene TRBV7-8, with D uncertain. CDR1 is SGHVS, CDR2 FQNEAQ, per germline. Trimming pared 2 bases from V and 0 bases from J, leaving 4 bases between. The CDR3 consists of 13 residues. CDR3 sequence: CASSLSLNTEAFF. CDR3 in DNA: TGTGCCAGCAGCTTATCTTTGAACACTGAAGCTTTCTTT.

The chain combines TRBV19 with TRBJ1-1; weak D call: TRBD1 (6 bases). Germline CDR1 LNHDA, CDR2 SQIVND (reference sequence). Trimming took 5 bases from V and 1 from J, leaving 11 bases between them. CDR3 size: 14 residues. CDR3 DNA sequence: TGTGCCAGTAGTCGACAGGCGGCGAACACTGAAGCTTTCTTT. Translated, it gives CASSRQAANTEAFF.

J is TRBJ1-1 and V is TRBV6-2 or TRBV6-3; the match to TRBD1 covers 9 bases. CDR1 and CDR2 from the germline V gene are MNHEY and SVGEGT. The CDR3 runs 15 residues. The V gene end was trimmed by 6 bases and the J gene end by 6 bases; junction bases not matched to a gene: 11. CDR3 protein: CASSPKPGQGSEAFF. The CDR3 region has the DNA TGTGCCAGCAGCCCAAAACCGGGACAGGGCTCTGAAGCTTTCTTT.

For the CDR3, the DNA is TGTGCCAGCAGTTCCTGGACTAGCGGGACGTTAGATACGCAGTATTTT. It yields the protein CASSSWTSGTLDTQYF. The chain has TRBV6-2 or TRBV6-3 and TRBJ2-3; TRBD2 aligns across 12 bases. CDR3 length: 16 residues. The V and J ends lost 4 bases and 5 bases, in that order; junction bases with no gene match: 7. Germline-derived CDR1 and CDR2 are MNHEY and SVGEGT.